Below, 31 T cell receptor beta chains from the same sample are listed, as sequenced in a study of beta chain features in type 1 diabetes. Findings and limits, study-wide: Type 1 diabetes patients showed a moderate but significant shortening of TCRB CDR3s in all four CD4+ subsets.

Sequenced material consisted of expressed TCRB transcripts (all of the isolated RNA was reverse transcribed). Libraries were prepared by immunoSEQ multiplex PCR; TCRdb keeps only in-frame clonotypes and omits some of them. This table holds about 650,000 clones, under 15% found once. Their target antigens are unknown. The specimen sequenced was naive CD4+ T cells from blood. These receptors were taken from a man aged 25 to 45 with type 1 diabetes.

This rearrangement joins TRBV6-6 to TRBJ1-5; no clear D gene. The CDR3 is 13 amino acids. Germline V gives CDR1 MNHNY, CDR2 SVGAGI (reference sequence). V dropped 8 bases and J dropped 3 bases, with 11 bases sitting between them. CDR3 bases: TGTGCCAGCTCGGGGTTGATCAATCAGCCCCAGCATTTT. It codes for CASSGLINQPQHF.

The table lists this clone with a few counts. The chain couples TRBV27 to TRBJ1-2, with D uncertain. Trimming pared 8 bases from V and 0 bases from J, leaving 13 bases between. The germline V gene has CDR1 MNHEY and CDR2 SMNVEV (reference sequence). The CDR3 has 14 amino acids. Here the CDR3 DNA reads TGTGCCAGCCGGAGGACGGCAACTAACTATGGCTACACCTTC. It yields the protein CASRRTATNYGYTF.

In regard to this clone: Other nucleotide sequences in the sample specify the same CDR3. The V and J genes are TRBV28 and TRBJ1-2; a weak D match, TRBD1 (6 bases). This CDR3 spans 13 amino acids. V dropped 5 bases and J dropped 2 bases, with 9 bases sitting between them. The germline V gene has CDR1 MDHEN and CDR2 SYDVKM. CDR3 loop: CASSAGQNYGYTF. The CDR3 DNA follows: TGTGCCAGCAGTGCGGGACAAAACTATGGCTACACCTTC.

This clone was found a few times. Sequence at one end of the junction differs from germline and may be a read error. J is TRBJ1-4 and V is TRBV7-2; D gene unclear. CDR1 is SGHTA, CDR2 FQGNSA, per germline. This CDR3 has 13 amino acids. Here the CDR3 DNA reads TGTGCCAGCAGCTTAGTAGGACCTGTCAAGTTGGTTTTT. It is translated as CASSLVGPVKLVF.

This clone was detected only a few times. The V call is TRBV29-1, the J call TRBJ2-3; D tentatively reads TRBD1 or TRBD2 (6 bases each). The CDR3 covers 14 residues. V was clipped by 3 bases and J by 1 base, with 11 bases between them. Per the germline V gene, CDR1 is SQVTM and CDR2 is ANQGSEA. This CDR3 is CSVDMGGRTDTQYF. The CDR3 region has the DNA TGCAGCGTTGACATGGGGGGCCGCACAGATACGCAGTATTTT.

This clone came up a few times. The CDR3 region has the DNA TGTGCCAGCAGCGTAGGGGAGGGGACAGGGTTCATGAATGGCTACACCTTC. Translated, it gives CASSVGEGTGFMNGYTF. The chain is built from TRBV9 and TRBJ1-2; TRBD1 matches 9 bases. Trimming took 0 bases from V and 6 from J; bases not matched to a gene: 12. The CDR3 is 17 amino acids. Germline V CDR1 and CDR2: SGDLS, YYNGEE.

This clone was counted between two and nine times. The rearrangement uses TRBV9 and TRBJ1-1; D unresolved. Germline assignment: CDR1 SGDLS and CDR2 YYNGEE. Trimming stripped 0 bases from V and 5 bases from J, with 11 bases between. The CDR3 runs 14 residues. The CDR3 bases are TGTGCCAGCAGCGTAGTAGGTGGGGAAACTGAAGCTTTCTTT. Translated, it gives CASSVVGGETEAFF.

In this sample, this clone turned up a few times. The rearrangement links TRBV7-9 to TRBJ1-6, with a possible D match to TRBD1 (6 bases). The germline gives CDR1 SEHNR, CDR2 FQNEAQ (reference sequence). Trimming took 5 bases from V and 5 from J, leaving 13 bases between them. This CDR3 is 15 amino acids long. CDR3 in amino acids: CASSPQGSDNSPLHF. As DNA, the CDR3 is TGTGCCAGCAGCCCCCAGGGGTCAGATAATTCACCCCTCCACTTT.

The chain recombines TRBV11-2 with TRBJ2-1, with D possibly being TRBD2 (5 bases). Germline V gives CDR1 SGHAT, CDR2 FQNNGV. This CDR3 spans 13 amino acids. Deletions cut 4 bases from V and 9 bases from J, with 13 bases between. CDR3 in DNA: TGTGCCAGCAGCTACCTAGCAAGCGGTGAGCAGTTCTTC. Residues: CASSYLASGEQFF.

To note about this clone: The sample holds other DNA sequences that translate to the same CDR3. V gene TRBV4-3 combines with J gene TRBJ2-5; D may be TRBD2 (5 bases). The ends were cut back, 0 bases at V and 1 base at J, with 9 bases in the middle. Germline V CDR1 and CDR2: LGHNA, YSLEER. The CDR3 runs to 15 residues. CDR3 region: CASSQDRGIQETQYF. The CDR3 coding sequence is TGCGCCAGCAGCCAAGATCGGGGAATCCAAGAGACCCAGTACTTC.

The chain has TRBV4-2 and TRBJ2-3; TRBD2 matches at 9 bases. The V gene's germline CDR1 is LGHNA and CDR2 YNFKEQ. CDR3 length equals 17 residues. J gave up 1 base and V 4 bases, and 9 bases lay outside the gene matches. The CDR3 sequence: CASSPGVAGDRTDTQYF. The CDR3 nucleotides read TGTGCCAGCAGCCCCGGGGTAGCGGGGGACCGCACAGATACGCAGTATTTT.

This clone appeared a few times. This chain uses TRBV29-1 with TRBJ2-1; D is ambiguous. There are 16 residues in the CDR3. The V end was cut by 7 bases, the J end by 0 bases, with 19 bases between. Germline lookup yields CDR1 SQVTM and CDR2 ANQGSEA. CDR3 residues: CSAGFLDSTSYNEQFF. The CDR3 DNA sequence: TGCAGCGCCGGATTCTTAGACTCGACCTCCTACAATGAGCAGTTCTTC.

This clone was found a few times. V gene TRBV7-2 combines with J gene TRBJ2-3; 8 bases agree with TRBD2. V was pared by 4 bases and J by 1 base, with 4 bases of the junction left unmatched. In germline, CDR1 is SGHTA, CDR2 FQGNSA. The CDR3 spans 15 residues. The DNA for the CDR3 is TGTGCCAGCAGCTCAGCGGGGGTCCGCACAGATACGCAGTATTTT. Translating it yields CASSSAGVRTDTQYF.

The table lists this clone with a few counts. The rearrangement uses TRBV4-3 and TRBJ2-1, with D possibly TRBD2 on 5 matching bases. Germline CDR1 LGHNA, CDR2 YSLEER. The length of the CDR3 is 13 residues. V was pared by 0 bases and J by 9 bases, with 9 bases between. DNA of the CDR3: TGCGCCAGCAGCCAAGATACGCGGGTTGAGCAGTTCTTC. It translates to CASSQDTRVEQFF.

V is TRBV29-1 and J is TRBJ1-4; maybe TRBD1 (6 bases). The length of the CDR3 is 16 residues. Germline V gene sequence: CDR1 SQVTM, CDR2 ANQGSEA. Trimming cost V 5 bases and J 7 bases, with 23 bases left between them. CDR3 residues: CSVFLGPRGRTEKLFF. The CDR3 nucleotides read TGCAGCGTTTTCCTGGGTCCGAGGGGGAGGACTGAAAAACTGTTTTTT.

This clone has a handful of counts. This chain uses TRBV28 with TRBJ2-1, with 10 positions matching TRBD2. The length of the CDR3 is 15 residues. Germline CDR1 reads MDHEN; CDR2 reads SYDVKM. V lost 5 bases, J lost 5 bases, and 6 bases stayed unmatched. The CDR3 protein is CASSPAGTSDNEQFF. The CDR3 DNA reads TGTGCCAGCAGTCCGGCGGGGACTAGCGACAATGAGCAGTTCTTC.

The chain combines TRBV6-6 with TRBJ1-2; D is uncertain. Trimming took off 8 bases at V and 2 bases at J, with 15 bases between the two ends. This CDR3 comprises 14 residues. Germline V gene sequence: CDR1 MNHNY, CDR2 SVGAGI (reference sequence). The CDR3 sequence: CASSPRSTNYGYTF. The DNA of the CDR3 is TGTGCCAGCTCACCGCGGTCCACGAACTATGGCTACACCTTC.

This clone was observed a handful of times. The chain has TRBV9 and TRBJ1-1, with 7 bases fitting TRBD1. Germline V gene data show CDR1 as SGDLS and CDR2 as YYNGEE. The CDR3 is 14 amino acids. The V segment lost 5 bases and the J segment 7 bases; nucleotides outside the gene matches: 11. DNA for the CDR3: TGTGCCAGCAGAAAAACAGGGGATTCCTATGAAGCTTTCTTT. Its protein is CASRKTGDSYEAFF.

This clone has just a few counts. The chain is built from TRBV15 and TRBJ2-7; TRBD2 aligns across 14 bases. The CDR3 loop spans 19 amino acids. V shed 1 base and J 2 bases; nucleotides not matched to a gene: 10. Germline V gene data show CDR1 as LNHNV and CDR2 as YYDKDF (reference sequence). The CDR3 DNA follows: TGTGCCACCAGCAGAGTTTCTGGGACTAGCGGGGGCCCAACCTACGAGCAGTACTTC. It encodes CATSRVSGTSGGPTYEQYF.

In this sample, this clone turned up a few times. The chain carries TRBV10-3 and TRBJ1-6; D call uncertain. The V gene's germline CDR1 is ENHRY and CDR2 SYGVKD. The CDR3 is made up of 15 amino acids. V lost 1 base, J lost 10 bases, and 14 bases lay in between. In nucleotides, the CDR3 is TGTGCCATCAGTGAGTTAGTAGGGTCAGGATCACCCCTCCACTTT. This gives the protein CAISELVGSGSPLHF.

This clone was detected a few times. The rearrangement joins TRBV15 to TRBJ1-4; D perhaps matches TRBD1 (5 bases). V was clipped by 4 bases and J by 0 bases, with 18 bases between them. Germline CDR1 is LNHNV and CDR2 is YYDKDF (reference sequence). There are 18 residues in the CDR3. The CDR3 DNA reads as TGTGCCACCAGCACAGATGGAGGGGCCGCAGCAACTAATGAAAAACTGTTTTTT. Protein product: CATSTDGGAAATNEKLFF.

This clone was recorded a few times. The chain couples TRBV28 to TRBJ2-1, with 9 bases aligning to TRBD2. The ends lost 2 bases at V and 2 bases at J; junction bases unmatched: 4. CDR3 size: 16 residues. Germline-derived CDR1 and CDR2 are MDHEN and SYDVKM. Here the CDR3 reads CASSLAVAGAYNEQFF. The CDR3, as DNA: TGTGCCAGCAGTTTAGCCGTAGCGGGGGCCTACAATGAGCAGTTCTTC.

CDR3 DNA: TGTGCCAGCAGTGGACAGGGCGGGCTGTTTTTT. It is translated as CASSGQGGLFF. V and J are TRBV6-4 and TRBJ2-2, with 7 bases matching TRBD1. This CDR3 is built from 11 residues. J lost 13 bases, V lost 4 bases, and 3 bases had no gene match. Germline lookup yields CDR1 MRHNA and CDR2 SNTAGT.

The rearrangement uses TRBV10-2 and TRBJ1-5; D is unresolved. Deletions cut 2 bases from V and 5 bases from J, with 7 bases between. This CDR3 comprises 13 residues. The germline V gene encodes CDR1 WSHSY and CDR2 SAAADI. The CDR3 sequence is CASSEQEDQPQHF. The CDR3 DNA sequence: TGCGCCAGCAGTGAGCAGGAAGATCAGCCCCAGCATTTT.

V and J are TRBV23-1 and TRBJ1-2; 8 positions agree with TRBD1. Being an ORF, TRBV23-1 has a function that is uncertain. The CDR3 covers 14 residues. The junction had 6 bases not matched to a gene; V was cut back by 2 bases and J by 7 bases. In DNA form, the CDR3 reads TGCGCCAGCAGTCAACAGGACAGGGCGAGTGGCTACACCTTC. Its protein product is CASSQQDRASGYTF.

The chain carries TRBV4-2 and TRBJ2-5; 8 positions agree with TRBD1. This CDR3 has 15 residues. CDR1 is LGHNA and CDR2 is YNFKEQ in the germline V gene. Trimming at V came to 3 bases and at J to 4 bases, leaving 7 bases not matched to a gene. This CDR3 is CASSHPDRDAETQYF. The CDR3 nucleotides read TGTGCCAGCAGCCACCCGGACAGGGACGCAGAGACCCAGTACTTC.

The genes are TRBV4-3 and TRBJ2-1; 9 bases line up with TRBD2. The CDR3 contains 18 residues. The V and J ends lost 4 bases and 5 bases, in that order; junction bases with no gene match: 15. Germline V gene data show CDR1 as LGHNA and CDR2 as YSLEER. The CDR3 region is CASSPQPGLAGFDNEQFF. DNA for the CDR3: TGCGCCAGCAGCCCCCAACCGGGGCTAGCGGGGTTCGACAATGAGCAGTTCTTC.

This clone was observed a few times. The rearrangement links TRBV6-8 to TRBJ2-5, with a tentative D call TRBD2 (6 bases). Trimming left V 5 bases short and J 3 bases short, with 16 bases between. The CDR3 runs to 15 residues. Germline V gene lookup returns CDR1 MNHGY and CDR2 SAAAGT. The DNA of the CDR3 is TGTGCCAGCAGTCCTCGGGGAGCGGGTGAAGAGACCCAGTACTTC. Its protein product is CASSPRGAGEETQYF.

The rearrangement joins TRBV2 to TRBJ2-2, with unresolved D. The V gene's germline CDR1 is SNHLY and CDR2 FYNNEI. V lost 5 bases and J lost 6, with 13 bases in between. The length of the CDR3 is 14 residues. CDR3 residues: CASSLVAPPGELFF. In DNA, the CDR3 is TGTGCCAGCAGTCTAGTGGCTCCTCCCGGGGAGCTGTTTTTT.

J is TRBJ2-7 and V is TRBV5-4; 8 bases align to TRBD1. J gave up 6 bases and V 2 bases, and 7 bases lay outside the gene matches. The CDR3 has 14 residues. CDR1 and CDR2 from the germline V gene are SGHNT and YYREEE (reference sequence). CDR3 DNA sequence: TGTGCCAGCAGCTTACCGGACAGGGACGGCGAGCAGTACTTC. Translating gives CASSLPDRDGEQYF. Drawing the rest from reference TRBV5-4 and TRBJ2-7, the complete variable domain is ETGVTQSPTHLIKTRGQQVTLRCSSQSGHNTVSWYQQALGQGPQFIFQYYREEENGRGNFPPRFSGLQFPNYSSELNVNALELDDSALYLCASSLPDRDGEQYFGPGTRLTVT.

J is TRBJ1-2 and V is TRBV7-8; 8 bases are a match to TRBD1. CDR1 and CDR2 from the germline V gene are SGHVS and FQNEAQ. This CDR3 is built from 14 residues. V was pared by 5 bases and J by 8 bases, with 10 bases of the junction left unmatched. CDR3 nucleotides: TGTGCCAGCAGCCTAAGGCGACAGGGGATAGGCTACACCTTC. Translation gives CASSLRRQGIGYTF.